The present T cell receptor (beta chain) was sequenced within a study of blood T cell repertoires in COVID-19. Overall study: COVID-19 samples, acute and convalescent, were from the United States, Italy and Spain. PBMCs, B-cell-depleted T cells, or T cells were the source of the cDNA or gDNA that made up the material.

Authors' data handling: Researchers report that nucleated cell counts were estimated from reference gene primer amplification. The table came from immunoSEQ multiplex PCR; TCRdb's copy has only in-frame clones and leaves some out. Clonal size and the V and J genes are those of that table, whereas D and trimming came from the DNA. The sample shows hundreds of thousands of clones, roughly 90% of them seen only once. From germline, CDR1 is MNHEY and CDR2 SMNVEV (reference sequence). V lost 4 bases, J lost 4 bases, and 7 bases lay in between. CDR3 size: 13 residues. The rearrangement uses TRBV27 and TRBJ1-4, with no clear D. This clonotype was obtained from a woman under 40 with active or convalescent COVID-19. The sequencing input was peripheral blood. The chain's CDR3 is CASSWAGNEKLFF. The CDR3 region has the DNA TGTGCCAGCAGTTGGGCCGGTAATGAAAAACTGTTTTTT.